This T cell receptor beta chain was observed in a study of CXCR3-negative and CXCR3-positive naive CD8 T cells. The TRB cDNA libraries were prepared by 5' RACE with UMI labels. Each CDR3 protein gets one entry in TCRdb, which reprocessed the 5' RACE reads and gives no DNA. The sample shows 150,000 or so distinct CDR3 sequences, and 0.25% to 0.3% sits with its ten largest clones. CDR3 length: 11 amino acids. CDR1 is SGHKS and CDR2 is YYEKEE in the germline V gene (reference sequence). Regarding the study as a whole: More hydrophobic TRB CDR3s were found in CXCR3-positive naive cells than in CXCR3-negative naive cells.

About this clonotype: The antigen is unknown.

This TCR derives from a human donor in good health. Some clones in this sample may be carry-over from other donors' samples. The chain uses TRBV5-5 and TRBJ2-1. The sequenced sample was naive CXCR3+ CD8+ T cells from blood. Subset noted: CD45RO-CCR7+CD27+CD95- naive CD8+ T cells expressing CXCR3 (TNR3+). The CDR3 protein is CASSSMGEQFF. Variable domain in full (rest from reference TRBV5-5 and TRBJ2-1): DAGVTQSPTHLIKTRGQQVTLRCSPISGHKSVSWYQQVLGQGPQFIFQYYEKEERGRGNFPDRFSARQFPNYSSELNVNALLLGDSALYLCASSSMGEQFFGPGTRLTVL.